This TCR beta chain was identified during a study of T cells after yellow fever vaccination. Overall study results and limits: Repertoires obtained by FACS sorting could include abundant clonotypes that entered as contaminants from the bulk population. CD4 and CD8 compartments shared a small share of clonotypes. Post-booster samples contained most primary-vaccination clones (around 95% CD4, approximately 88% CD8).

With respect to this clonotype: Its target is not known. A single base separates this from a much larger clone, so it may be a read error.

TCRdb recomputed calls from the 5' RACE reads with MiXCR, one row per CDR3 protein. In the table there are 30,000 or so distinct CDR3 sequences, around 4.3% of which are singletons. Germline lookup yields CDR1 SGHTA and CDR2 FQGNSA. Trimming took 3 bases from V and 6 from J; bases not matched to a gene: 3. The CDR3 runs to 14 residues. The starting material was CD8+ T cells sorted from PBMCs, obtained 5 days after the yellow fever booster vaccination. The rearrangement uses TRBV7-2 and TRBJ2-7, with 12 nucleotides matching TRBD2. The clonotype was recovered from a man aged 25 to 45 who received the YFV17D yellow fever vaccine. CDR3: CASSFPGLAGEQYF. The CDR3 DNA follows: TGTGCCAGCAGCTTCCCGGGACTAGCGGGCGAGCAGTACTTC.